Below are 4 T cell receptor beta chains sequenced from a single sample in a study of CD8+CD57+ T cells in acquired aplastic anemia. The TCR beta profiling, which covered VDJ combination and CDR3 sequence, was carried out using genomic DNA as the template. In TCRdb, the reads were re-called with MiXCR into one record per CDR3 protein. Among 50,000 to 65,000 distinct CDR3 sequences, about 54% were seen once, and the ten largest hold roughly 2.5%. The sample comprised sorted CD4+, CD8+, or CD8+CD57+ T cells (not recorded which) from PBMCs. The receptors were sampled from a human donor in good health, serving as a control.

This rearrangement joins TRBV14 to TRBJ1-2; TRBD1 aligns across 9 bases. CDR1 is SGHDN, CDR2 FVKESK, per germline. J was trimmed by 7 bases and V by 4 bases; bases with no gene match: 7. The CDR3 is 14 amino acids. CDR3 amino acids: CASSLHTGGGGYTF. The CDR3 coding sequence is TGTGCCAGCAGCCTTCATACAGGGGGCGGTGGCTACACCTTC.

This clonotype was observed at least ten times. V is TRBV27 and J is TRBJ1-4; no firm D call. Germline V lookup: CDR1 MNHEY, CDR2 SMNVEV (reference sequence). V was cut by 2 bases and J by 8 bases, with 12 bases left in between. This CDR3 comprises 14 residues. The CDR3 DNA is TGTGCCAGCAGTTTAAGCGGCGCCAGCGAAAAACTGTTTTTT. Translating it yields CASSLSGASEKLFF. Using reference TRBV27 and TRBJ1-4 for the parts outside the CDR3, the full variable domain is EAQVTQNPRYLITVTGKKLTVTCSQNMNHEYMSWYRQDPGLGLRQIYYSMNVEVTDKGDVPEGYKVSRKEKRNFPLILESPSPNQTSLYFCASSLSGASEKLFFGSGTQLSVL.

The chain combines TRBV20-1 with TRBJ2-7; 10 nucleotides match TRBD1. The CDR3 consists of 14 residues. Germline trimming cut 3 bases from V and 3 bases from J; bases unmatched to any gene: 5. Per the germline V gene, CDR1 is DFQATT and CDR2 is SNEGSKA (reference sequence). The CDR3 sequence: CSARPGQGYYEQYF. CDR3 coding DNA: TGCAGTGCTAGGCCGGGACAGGGGTACTACGAGCAGTACTTC.

This clonotype showed up many times. The chain has TRBV4-2 and TRBJ1-2, with TRBD1 identical over 7 bases. The V and J ends lost 0 bases and 4 bases, in that order; junction bases with no gene match: 5. CDR1 is LGHNA and CDR2 is YNFKEQ in the germline V gene. The CDR3 is made up of 15 amino acids. The CDR3: CASSQDRAGGYGYTF. As DNA, the CDR3 is TGTGCCAGCAGCCAAGATCGGGCAGGGGGCTATGGCTACACCTTC.